The entry that follows covers one T cell receptor beta chain sequence. Germline V gene data show CDR1 as MNHNY and CDR2 as SVGAGI (reference sequence). V lost 6 bases to trimming and J lost 6 bases, with 12 bases between them. The CDR3 is made up of 13 amino acids. These data come from a study of blood T cell repertoires in COVID-19. TCRdb keeps only in-frame clones here, not all; method: immunoSEQ multiplex PCR. Of around 200,000 clones listed, approximately 90% were seen once; the top ten hold over 1%. The source material was PBMCs or T cells enriched from blood (not recorded which). J is TRBJ2-1 and V is TRBV6-6, with D tentatively TRBD1 (6 bases). The receptor was derived from a man between 25 and 39 years old who had recovered from COVID-19. The chain's CDR3 is CASSPGGTNEQFF. CDR3 bases: TGTGCCAGCAGCCCTGGGGGCACCAATGAGCAGTTCTTC.